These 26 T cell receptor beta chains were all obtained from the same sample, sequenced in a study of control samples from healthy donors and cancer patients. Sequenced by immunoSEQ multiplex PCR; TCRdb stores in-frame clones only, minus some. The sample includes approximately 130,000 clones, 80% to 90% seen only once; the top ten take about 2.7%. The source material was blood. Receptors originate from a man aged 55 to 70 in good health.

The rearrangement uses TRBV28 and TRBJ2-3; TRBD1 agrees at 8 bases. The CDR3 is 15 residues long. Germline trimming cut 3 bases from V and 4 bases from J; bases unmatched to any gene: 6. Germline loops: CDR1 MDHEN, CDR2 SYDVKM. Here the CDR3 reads CASSFLDRGSDTQYF. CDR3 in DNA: TGTGCCAGCAGTTTCCTAGACAGGGGATCAGATACGCAGTATTTT.

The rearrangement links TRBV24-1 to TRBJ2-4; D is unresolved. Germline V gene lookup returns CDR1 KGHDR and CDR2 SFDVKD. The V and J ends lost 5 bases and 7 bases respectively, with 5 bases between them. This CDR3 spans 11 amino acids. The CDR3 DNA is TGTGCCACCAGTGCCGGGAACATTCAGTACTTC. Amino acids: CATSAGNIQYF.

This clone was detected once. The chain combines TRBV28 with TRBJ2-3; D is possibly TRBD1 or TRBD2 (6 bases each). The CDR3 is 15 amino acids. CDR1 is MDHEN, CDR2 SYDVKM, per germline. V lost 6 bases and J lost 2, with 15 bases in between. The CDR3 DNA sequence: TGTGCCAGCAGCTATAGGGGGGTCACCACAGATACGCAGTATTTT. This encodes CASSYRGVTTDTQYF.

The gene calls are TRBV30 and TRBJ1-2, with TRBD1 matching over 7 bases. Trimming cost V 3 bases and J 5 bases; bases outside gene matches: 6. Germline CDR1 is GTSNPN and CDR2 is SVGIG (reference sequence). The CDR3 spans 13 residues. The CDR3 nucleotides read TGTGCCTGGAGCCCCGACAGGGTTTATGGCTACACCTTC. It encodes CAWSPDRVYGYTF.

The CDR3 DNA reads as TGTGCCAGTAGTAGCGGCGGTGGCTCCTACAATGAGCAGTTCTTC. Residues: CASSSGGGSYNEQFF. V is TRBV19 and J is TRBJ2-1; D is uncertain. Germline lookup yields CDR1 LNHDA and CDR2 SQIVND (reference sequence). This CDR3 has 15 amino acids. V was cut by 4 bases and J by 0 bases, with 10 bases left in between.

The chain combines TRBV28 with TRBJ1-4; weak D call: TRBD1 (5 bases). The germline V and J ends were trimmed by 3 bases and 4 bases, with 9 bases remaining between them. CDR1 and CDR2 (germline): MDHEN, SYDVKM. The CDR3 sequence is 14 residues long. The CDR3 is CASSFWGSNEKLFF. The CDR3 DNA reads TGTGCCAGCAGTTTTTGGGGCAGTAATGAAAAACTGTTTTTT.

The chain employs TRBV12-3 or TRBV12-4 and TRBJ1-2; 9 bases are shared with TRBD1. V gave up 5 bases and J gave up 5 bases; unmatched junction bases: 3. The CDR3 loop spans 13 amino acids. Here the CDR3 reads CASSRGQGYGYTF. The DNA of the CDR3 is TGTGCCAGCAGTAGAGGACAGGGGTATGGCTACACCTTC.

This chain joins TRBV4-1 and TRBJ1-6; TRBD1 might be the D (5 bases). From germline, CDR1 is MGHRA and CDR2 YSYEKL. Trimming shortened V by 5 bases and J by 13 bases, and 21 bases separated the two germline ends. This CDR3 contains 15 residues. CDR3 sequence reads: CASSNPGGGPTPLHF. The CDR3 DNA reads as TGCGCCAGCAGCAATCCCGGGGGGGGTCCTACCCCCCTCCACTTT.

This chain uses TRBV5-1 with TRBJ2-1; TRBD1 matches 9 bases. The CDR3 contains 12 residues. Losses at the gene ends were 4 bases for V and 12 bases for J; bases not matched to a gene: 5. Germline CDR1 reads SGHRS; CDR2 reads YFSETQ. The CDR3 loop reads CASSNPGQGQFF. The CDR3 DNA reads TGCGCCAGCAGCAACCCGGGACAGGGGCAGTTCTTC.

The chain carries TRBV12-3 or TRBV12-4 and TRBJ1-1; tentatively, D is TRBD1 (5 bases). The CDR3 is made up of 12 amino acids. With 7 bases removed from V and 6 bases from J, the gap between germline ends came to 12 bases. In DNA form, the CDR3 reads TGTGCCAGCAACCTAGGGGTGGCTGAAGCTTTCTTT. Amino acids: CASNLGVAEAFF.

Here the CDR3 reads CASSYVQGGDQPQHF. DNA for the CDR3: TGTGCCAGCAGTTACGTACAGGGAGGCGATCAGCCCCAGCATTTT. The rearrangement links TRBV6-5 to TRBJ1-5; D possibly corresponds to TRBD1 (6 bases). The ends were cut back, 2 bases at V and 5 bases at J, with 13 bases in the middle. This CDR3 spans 15 amino acids. Germline CDR1 MNHEY, CDR2 SVGAGI.

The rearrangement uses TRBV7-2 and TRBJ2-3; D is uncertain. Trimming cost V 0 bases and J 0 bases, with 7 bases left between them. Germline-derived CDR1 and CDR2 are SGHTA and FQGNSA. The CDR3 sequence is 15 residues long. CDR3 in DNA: TGTGCCAGCAGCTTAGCGGGCGCTAGCACAGATACGCAGTATTTT. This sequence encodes CASSLAGASTDTQYF.

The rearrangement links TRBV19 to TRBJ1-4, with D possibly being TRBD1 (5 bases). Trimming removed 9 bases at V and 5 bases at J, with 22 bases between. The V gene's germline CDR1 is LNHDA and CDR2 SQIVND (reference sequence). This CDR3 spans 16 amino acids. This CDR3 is CASTRLGRGDNEKLFF. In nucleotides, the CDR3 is TGTGCCAGCACCCGGCTGGGGAGAGGGGACAATGAAAAACTGTTTTTT.

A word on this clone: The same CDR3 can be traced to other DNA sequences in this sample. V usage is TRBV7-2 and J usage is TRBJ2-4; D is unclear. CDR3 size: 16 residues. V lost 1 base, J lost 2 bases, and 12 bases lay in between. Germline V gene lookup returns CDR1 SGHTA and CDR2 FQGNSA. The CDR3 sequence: CASSLGRAETKNIQYF. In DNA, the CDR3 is TGTGCCAGCAGCTTAGGTCGGGCGGAGACCAAAAACATTCAGTACTTC.

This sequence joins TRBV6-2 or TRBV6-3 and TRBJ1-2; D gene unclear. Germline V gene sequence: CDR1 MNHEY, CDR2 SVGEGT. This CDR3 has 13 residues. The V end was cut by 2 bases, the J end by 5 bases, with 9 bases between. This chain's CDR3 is CASSYKAGYGYTF. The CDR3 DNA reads TGTGCCAGCAGTTACAAGGCGGGTTATGGCTACACCTTC.

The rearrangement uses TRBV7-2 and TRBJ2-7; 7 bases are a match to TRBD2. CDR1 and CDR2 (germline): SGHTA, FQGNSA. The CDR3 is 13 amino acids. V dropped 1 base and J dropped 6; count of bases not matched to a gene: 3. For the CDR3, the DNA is TGTGCCAGCAGCTTAGGGGCTAGCGGCGAGCAGTACTTC. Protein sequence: CASSLGASGEQYF. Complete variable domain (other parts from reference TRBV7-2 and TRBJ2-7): GAGVSQSPSNKVTEKGKDVELRCDPISGHTALYWYRQSLGQGLEFLIYFQGNSAPDKSGLPSDRFSAERTGGSVSTLTIQRTQQEDSAVYLCASSLGASGEQYFGPGTRLTVT.

The CDR3 DNA reads TGCAGTGCTAGTACTCATCAGGGTGGCTACACCTTC. Translating gives CSASTHQGGYTF. This sequence joins TRBV20-1 and TRBJ1-2; D might be TRBD1 (5 bases). V was pared by 3 bases and J by 7 bases, with 12 bases between. The germline gives CDR1 DFQATT, CDR2 SNEGSKA (reference sequence). The CDR3 length is 12 residues.

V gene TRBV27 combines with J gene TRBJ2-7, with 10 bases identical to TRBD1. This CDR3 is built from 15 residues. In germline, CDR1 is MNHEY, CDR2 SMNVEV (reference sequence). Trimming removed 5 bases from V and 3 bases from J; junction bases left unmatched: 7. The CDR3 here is CASSGRTGGDYEQYF. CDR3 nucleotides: TGTGCCAGCAGTGGGCGGACAGGGGGTGACTACGAGCAGTACTTC.

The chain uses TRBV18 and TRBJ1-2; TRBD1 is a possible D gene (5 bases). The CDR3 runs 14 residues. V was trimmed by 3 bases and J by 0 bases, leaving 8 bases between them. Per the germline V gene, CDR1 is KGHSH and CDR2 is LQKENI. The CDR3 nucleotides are TGTGCCAGCTCACCCCCGACAGCTAACTATGGCTACACCTTC. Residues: CASSPPTANYGYTF.

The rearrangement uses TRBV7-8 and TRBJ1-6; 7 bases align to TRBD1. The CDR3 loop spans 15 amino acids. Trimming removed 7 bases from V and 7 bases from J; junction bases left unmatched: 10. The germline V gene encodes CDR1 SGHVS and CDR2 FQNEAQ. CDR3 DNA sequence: TGTGCCAGCAACGCGGGACAGTCACAAAATTCACCCCTCCACTTT. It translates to CASNAGQSQNSPLHF.

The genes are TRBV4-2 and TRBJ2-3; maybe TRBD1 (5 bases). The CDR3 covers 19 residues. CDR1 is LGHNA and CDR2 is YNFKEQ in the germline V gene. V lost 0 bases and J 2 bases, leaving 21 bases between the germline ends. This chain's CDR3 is CASSQEAQQASVFTDTQYF. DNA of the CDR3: TGTGCCAGCAGCCAAGAGGCTCAACAGGCCTCGGTGTTCACAGATACGCAGTATTTT.

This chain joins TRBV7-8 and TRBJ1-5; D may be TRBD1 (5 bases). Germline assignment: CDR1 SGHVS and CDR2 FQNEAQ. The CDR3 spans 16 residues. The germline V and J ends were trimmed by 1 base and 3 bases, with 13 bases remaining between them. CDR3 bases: TGTGCCAGCAGCTTAGGAGAAAGGGGTACCAATCAGCCCCAGCATTTT. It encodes CASSLGERGTNQPQHF.

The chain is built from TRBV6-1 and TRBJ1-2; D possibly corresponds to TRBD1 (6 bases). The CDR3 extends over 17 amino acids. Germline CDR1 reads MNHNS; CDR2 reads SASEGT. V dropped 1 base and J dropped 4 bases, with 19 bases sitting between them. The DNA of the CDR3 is TGTGCCAGCAGTGAAGGACAGGTGCCCTCCCCATCCTATGGCTACACCTTC. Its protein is CASSEGQVPSPSYGYTF.

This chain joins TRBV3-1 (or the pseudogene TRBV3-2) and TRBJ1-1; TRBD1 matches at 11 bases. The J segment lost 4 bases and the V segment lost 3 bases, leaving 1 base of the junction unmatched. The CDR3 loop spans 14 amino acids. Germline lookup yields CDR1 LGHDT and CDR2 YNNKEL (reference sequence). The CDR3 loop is CASSHGTGGTEAFF. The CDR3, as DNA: TGTGCCAGCAGCCATGGGACAGGGGGCACTGAAGCTTTCTTT.

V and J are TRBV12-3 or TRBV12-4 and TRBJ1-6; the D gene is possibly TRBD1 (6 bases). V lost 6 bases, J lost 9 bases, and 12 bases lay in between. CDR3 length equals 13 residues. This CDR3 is CASSQGRGSPLHF. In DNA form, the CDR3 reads TGTGCCAGCAGCCAGGGGCGGGGTTCACCCCTCCACTTT.

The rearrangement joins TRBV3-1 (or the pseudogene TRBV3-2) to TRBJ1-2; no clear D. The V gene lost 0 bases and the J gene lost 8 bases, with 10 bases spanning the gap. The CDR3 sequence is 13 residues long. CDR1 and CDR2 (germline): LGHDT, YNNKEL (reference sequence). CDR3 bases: TGTGCCAGCAGCCAAGATTATGGGTGGGGCTACACCTTC. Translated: CASSQDYGWGYTF.